Shown below are 8 T cell receptor beta chains from a single sample sequenced in a study of chemoradiotherapy in HPV16-positive cancers. Produced via immunoSEQ multiplex PCR; TCRdb's table is partial and in-frame only. Here the sample spans tens of thousands of clones, around nine tenths being singletons. The material sequenced was blood, taken from a patient who underwent chemoradiotherapy. The receptors here all came from a human donor with HPV-associated anogenital cancer.

In DNA, the CDR3 is TGTGCCAGCCGGGGCAATGAGCAGTTCTTC. As protein: CASRGNEQFF. This rearrangement joins TRBV2 to TRBJ2-1, with D maybe TRBD2 (5 bases). Germline CDR1 and CDR2: SNHLY and FYNNEI. V was cut by 8 bases and J by 6 bases, with 5 bases left in between. This CDR3 comprises 10 residues.

The chain joins TRBV25-1 to TRBJ1-1; D not resolved. Trimming removed 6 bases from V and 11 bases from J, with 19 bases in between. Germline assignment: CDR1 MGHDK and CDR2 SYGVNS. This CDR3 is built from 13 residues. The DNA for the CDR3 is TGTGCCAGCAGCGGAGGTTTAGCGGTTGGGGCTTTCTTT. Its translation: CASSGGLAVGAFF.

The V and J genes are TRBV11-1 and TRBJ1-1, with D hard to call. The CDR3 has 12 amino acids. The germline gives CDR1 SGHAT, CDR2 FQDESV (reference sequence). V lost 5 bases and J lost 5, with 9 bases in between. In DNA form, the CDR3 reads TGTGCCAGCAGCCCCATAGGAACTGAAGCTTTCTTT. Its translation is CASSPIGTEAFF.

The chain joins TRBV5-4 to TRBJ2-2, with 8 nucleotides matching TRBD2. Germline loops: CDR1 SGHNT, CDR2 YYREEE (reference sequence). The CDR3 runs 15 residues. J was trimmed by 4 bases and V by 5 bases; bases with no gene match: 7. CDR3 sequence (DNA): TGTGCCAGCAGATCACGGACTAGCCCCACCGGGGAGCTGTTTTTT. It yields the protein CASRSRTSPTGELFF. The whole variable domain, filled in from reference TRBV5-4 and TRBJ2-2, reads ETGVTQSPTHLIKTRGQQVTLRCSSQSGHNTVSWYQQALGQGPQFIFQYYREEENGRGNFPPRFSGLQFPNYSSELNVNALELDDSALYLCASRSRTSPTGELFFGEGSRLTVL.

This sequence joins TRBV10-2 and TRBJ1-1, with D maybe TRBD1 (5 bases). The CDR3 contains 15 residues. Germline CDR1 reads WSHSY; CDR2 reads SAAADI. Between the trimmed V and J ends, which lost 6 bases and 1 base, there was a span of 15 bases. The CDR3: CASSDGTGGNTEAFF. The CDR3 nucleotides read TGCGCCAGCAGCGATGGGACGGGCGGGAACACTGAAGCTTTCTTT.

This clone appeared once. The chain carries TRBV9 and TRBJ2-1; possible D gene TRBD1, 5 bases. With 0 bases removed from V and 6 bases from J, the gap between germline ends came to 13 bases. Germline CDR1 and CDR2: SGDLS and YYNGEE. The CDR3 extends over 15 amino acids. This CDR3 reads CASSVEGSPSNEQFF. In DNA form, the CDR3 reads TGTGCCAGCAGCGTAGAGGGGTCTCCGTCCAATGAGCAGTTCTTC.

V and J are TRBV7-2 and TRBJ2-2; the match to TRBD2 covers 11 bases. This CDR3 region has 15 residues. V trimming: 3 bases; J trimming: 6 bases; junction bases outside the gene matches: 3. Germline V gives CDR1 SGHTA, CDR2 FQGNSA. This CDR3 reads CASSFSGGASGELFF. The CDR3 nucleotides are TGTGCCAGCAGCTTTAGCGGGGGGGCATCCGGGGAGCTGTTTTTT. Drawing the rest from reference TRBV7-2 and TRBJ2-2, the complete variable domain is GAGVSQSPSNKVTEKGKDVELRCDPISGHTALYWYRQSLGQGLEFLIYFQGNSAPDKSGLPSDRFSAERTGGSVSTLTIQRTQQEDSAVYLCASSFSGGASGELFFGEGSRLTVL.

The rearrangement uses TRBV5-1 and TRBJ1-2; tentative D call: TRBD1 (5 bases). V lost 0 bases, J lost 3 bases, and 24 bases lay in between. CDR1 is SGHRS and CDR2 is YFSETQ in the germline V gene. The CDR3 runs 19 residues. The CDR3 DNA reads TGCGCCAGCAGCTTGGTACCCGGGACCCCCAATTCGGGGGACTATGGCTACACCTTC. Its protein is CASSLVPGTPNSGDYGYTF.